One sample yielded the 6 T cell receptor beta chains listed below, sequenced in a study of cytomegalovirus exposure and HLA in healthy donors. Researchers ran the PCR with 60 Vbeta and 13 Jbeta primers. Data came from immunoSEQ multiplex PCR; TCRdb stores just in-frame clones and leaves some out. The table for this sample gives approximately 130,000 clones. Sequencing input: PBMCs. Source of these receptors: a woman aged 55-69 years in good health and CMV-seronegative.

The chain is built from TRBV2 and TRBJ1-1; D unresolved. V lost 3 bases and J lost 11, with 22 bases in between. Germline-derived CDR1 and CDR2 are SNHLY and FYNNEI. This CDR3 region has 15 residues. The CDR3 spells CASSDREQTPRGAFF. The CDR3 DNA is TGTGCCAGCAGTGATCGGGAACAGACCCCCCGTGGGGCTTTCTTT. Combining the CDR3 with reference TRBV2 and TRBJ1-1 gives the whole variable domain EPEVTQTPSHQVTQMGQEVILRCVPISNHLYFYWYRQILGQKVEFLVSFYNNEISEKSEIFDDQFSVERPDGSNFTLKIRSTKLEDSAMYFCASSDREQTPRGAFFGQGTRLTVV.

The chain is built from TRBV6-1 and TRBJ2-2; 7 positions agree with TRBD2. The CDR3 totals 16 residues. J lost 0 bases, V lost 4 bases, and 5 bases had no gene match. The germline V gene has CDR1 MNHNS and CDR2 SASEGT. This CDR3 reads CASSADGGSNTGELFF. The DNA of the CDR3 is TGTGCCAGCAGTGCCGACGGGGGGTCGAACACCGGGGAGCTGTTTTTT.

The rearrangement uses TRBV19 and TRBJ2-7; tentatively, D is TRBD1 (5 bases). The CDR3 runs to 15 residues. Germline CDR1 reads LNHDA; CDR2 reads SQIVND (reference sequence). Trimming removed 0 bases at V and 2 bases at J, with 11 bases between. The CDR3 is CASSIDDSPPYEQYF. The CDR3 DNA reads TGTGCCAGTAGTATAGATGACAGTCCGCCCTACGAGCAGTACTTC. The entire variable domain, with the rest obtained from reference TRBV19 and TRBJ2-7, is as follows: DGGITQSPKYLFRKEGQNVTLSCEQNLNHDAMYWYRQDPGQGLRLIYYSQIVNDFQKGDIAEGYSVSREKKESFPLTVTSAQKNPTAFYLCASSIDDSPPYEQYFGPGTRLTVT.

The chain links TRBV2 to TRBJ2-7; TRBD1 aligns across 9 bases. The CDR3 spans 17 residues. J was trimmed by 3 bases and V by 7 bases; bases with no gene match: 16. Germline assignment: CDR1 SNHLY and CDR2 FYNNEI. CDR3 amino acids: CASNAGPPGTGNYEQYF. CDR3 in DNA: TGTGCCAGCAATGCCGGTCCCCCTGGGACAGGGAACTACGAGCAGTACTTC.

J is TRBJ1-1 and V is TRBV28; the D is unclear. V was shortened by 5 bases and J by 5 bases, with 12 bases between the two germline ends. The CDR3 consists of 13 residues. Germline V gives CDR1 MDHEN, CDR2 SYDVKM. The CDR3 DNA reads as TGTGCCAGCAGTCCCCCGATGAGGACTGAAGCTTTCTTT. Translated: CASSPPMRTEAFF.

The chain joins TRBV6-6 to TRBJ2-5, with 8 positions matching TRBD1. With the DNA end fitting TRBJ2-7 better, the J assignment may be wrong. The CDR3 is made up of 15 amino acids. Germline CDR1 and CDR2: MNHNY and SVGAGI (reference sequence). The CDR3 reads CASSENRDRTYEQYF. CDR3 DNA: TGTGCCAGCAGCGAAAACCGGGACAGGACCTACGAGCAGTACTTC.